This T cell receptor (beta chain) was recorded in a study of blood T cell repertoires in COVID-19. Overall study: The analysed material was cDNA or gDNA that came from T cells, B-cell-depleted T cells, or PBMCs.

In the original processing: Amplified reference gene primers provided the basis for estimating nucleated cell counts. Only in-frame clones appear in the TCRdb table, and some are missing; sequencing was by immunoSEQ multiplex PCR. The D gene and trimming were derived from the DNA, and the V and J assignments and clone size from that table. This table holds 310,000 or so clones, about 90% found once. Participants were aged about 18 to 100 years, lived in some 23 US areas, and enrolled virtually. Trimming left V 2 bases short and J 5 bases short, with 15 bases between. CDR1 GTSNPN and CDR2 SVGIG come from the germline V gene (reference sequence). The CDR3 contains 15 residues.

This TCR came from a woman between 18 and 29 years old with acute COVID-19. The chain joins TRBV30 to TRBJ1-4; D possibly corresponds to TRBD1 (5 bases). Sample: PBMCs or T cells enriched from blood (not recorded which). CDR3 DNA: TGTGCCTGGAGTACCCTGCGGGGGGTCAATGAAAAACTGTTTTTT. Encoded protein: CAWSTLRGVNEKLFF.